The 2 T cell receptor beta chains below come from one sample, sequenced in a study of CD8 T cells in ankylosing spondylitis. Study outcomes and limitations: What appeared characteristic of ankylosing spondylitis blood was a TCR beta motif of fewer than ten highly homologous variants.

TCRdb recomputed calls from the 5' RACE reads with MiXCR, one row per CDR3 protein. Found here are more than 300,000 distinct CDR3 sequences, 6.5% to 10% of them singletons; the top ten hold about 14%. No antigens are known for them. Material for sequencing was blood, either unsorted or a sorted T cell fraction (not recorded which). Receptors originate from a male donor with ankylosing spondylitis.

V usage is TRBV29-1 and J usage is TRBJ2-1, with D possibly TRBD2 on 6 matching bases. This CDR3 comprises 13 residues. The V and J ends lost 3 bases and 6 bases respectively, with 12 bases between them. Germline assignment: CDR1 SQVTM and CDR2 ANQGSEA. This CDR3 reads CSVDVAAANEQFF. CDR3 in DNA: TGCAGCGTTGATGTAGCGGCAGCCAATGAGCAGTTCTTC.

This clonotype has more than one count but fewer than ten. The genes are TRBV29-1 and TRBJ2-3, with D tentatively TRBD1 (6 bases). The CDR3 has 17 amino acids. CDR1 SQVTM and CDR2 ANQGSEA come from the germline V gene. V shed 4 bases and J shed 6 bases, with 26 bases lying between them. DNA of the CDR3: TGCAGCGTTGCAGAACGCGGCAGGGGCTCGAGCAGGGATACGCAGTATTTT. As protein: CSVAERGRGSSRDTQYF.